This T cell receptor beta chain comes out of a study of CD8 T cells in ankylosing spondylitis. General study findings and limits: It appeared that ankylosing spondylitis blood was characterized by a TCR beta motif of several highly homologous variants.

Scientists made TCR beta libraries using quantitative 5'-RACE with molecular barcodes. MiXCR, run by TCRdb on the 5' RACE reads, gives a single entry per CDR3 protein. Of fewer than 750,000 distinct CDR3 sequences in the sample, around a fifth were seen once. V lost 5 bases and J 5 bases, leaving 7 bases between the germline ends. The CDR3 runs to 12 residues. Germline values: CDR1 SEHNR, CDR2 FQNEAQ (reference sequence). This clonotype was observed a few times. Antigen: not known. The source is a male donor with ankylosing spondylitis. The material sequenced was blood, either unsorted or a sorted T cell fraction (not recorded which). V usage is TRBV7-9 and J usage is TRBJ2-1; D gene unclear. The DNA for the CDR3 is TGTGCCAGCAGCGCGGTGGACAATGAGCAGTTCTTC. Protein: CASSAVDNEQFF. Full variable domain (missing parts from reference TRBV7-9 and TRBJ2-1): DTGVSQNPRHKITKRGQNVTFRCDPISEHNRLYWYRQTLGQGPEFLTYFQNEAQLEKSRLLSDRFSAERPKGSFSTLEIQRTEQGDSAMYLCASSAVDNEQFFGPGTRLTVL.